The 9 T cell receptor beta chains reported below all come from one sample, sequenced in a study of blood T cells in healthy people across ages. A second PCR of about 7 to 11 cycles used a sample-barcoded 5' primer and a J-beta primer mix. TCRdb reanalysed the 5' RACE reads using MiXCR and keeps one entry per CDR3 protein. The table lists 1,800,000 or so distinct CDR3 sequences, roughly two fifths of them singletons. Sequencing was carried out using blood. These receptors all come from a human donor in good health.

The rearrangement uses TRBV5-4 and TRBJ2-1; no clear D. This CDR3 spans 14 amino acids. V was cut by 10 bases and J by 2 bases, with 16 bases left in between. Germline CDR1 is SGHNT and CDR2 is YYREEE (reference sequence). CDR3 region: CASTLWGPYNEQFF. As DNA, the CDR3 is TGTGCCTCAACCCTCTGGGGTCCCTACAATGAGCAGTTCTTC.

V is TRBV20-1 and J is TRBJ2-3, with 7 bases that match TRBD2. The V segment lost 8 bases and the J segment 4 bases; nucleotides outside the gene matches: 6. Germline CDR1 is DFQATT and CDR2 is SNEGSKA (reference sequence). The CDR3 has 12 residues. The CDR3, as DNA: TGCAGTACTAAGAGCGGGGCAGATACGCAGTATTTT. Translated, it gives CSTKSGADTQYF.

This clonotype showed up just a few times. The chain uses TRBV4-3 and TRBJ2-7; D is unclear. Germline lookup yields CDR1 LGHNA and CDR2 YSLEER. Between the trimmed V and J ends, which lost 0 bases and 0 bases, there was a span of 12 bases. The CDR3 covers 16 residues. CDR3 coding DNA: TGCGCCAGCAGCCAAGATAGATCCGTAATCTCCTACGAGCAGTACTTC. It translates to CASSQDRSVISYEQYF.

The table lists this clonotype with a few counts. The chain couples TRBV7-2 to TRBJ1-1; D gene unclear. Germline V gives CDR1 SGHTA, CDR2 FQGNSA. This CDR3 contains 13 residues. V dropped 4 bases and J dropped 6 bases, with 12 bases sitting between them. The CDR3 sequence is CASSSHMVSEAFF. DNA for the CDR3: TGTGCCAGCAGCTCTCACATGGTCTCTGAAGCTTTCTTT.

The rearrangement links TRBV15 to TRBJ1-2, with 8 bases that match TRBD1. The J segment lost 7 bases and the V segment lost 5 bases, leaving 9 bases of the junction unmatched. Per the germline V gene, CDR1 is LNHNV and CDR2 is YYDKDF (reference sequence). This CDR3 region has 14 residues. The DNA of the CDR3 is TGTGCCACCAGCCCAGGGGGCGAGTTCAGTGGCTACACCTTC. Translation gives CATSPGGEFSGYTF.

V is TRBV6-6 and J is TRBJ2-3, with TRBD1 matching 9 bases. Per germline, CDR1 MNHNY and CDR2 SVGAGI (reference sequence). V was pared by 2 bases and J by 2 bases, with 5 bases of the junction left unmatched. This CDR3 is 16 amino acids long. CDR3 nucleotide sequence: TGTGCCAGCAGTTACGGGGACAGGGACCCCACAGATACGCAGTATTTT. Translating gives CASSYGDRDPTDTQYF.

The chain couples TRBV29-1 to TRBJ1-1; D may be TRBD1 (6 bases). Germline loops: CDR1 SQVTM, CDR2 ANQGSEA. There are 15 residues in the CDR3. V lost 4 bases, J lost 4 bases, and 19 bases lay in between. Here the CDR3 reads CSVGRSGDWSTEAFF. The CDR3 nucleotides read TGCAGCGTTGGTAGGTCAGGGGACTGGAGCACTGAAGCTTTCTTT.

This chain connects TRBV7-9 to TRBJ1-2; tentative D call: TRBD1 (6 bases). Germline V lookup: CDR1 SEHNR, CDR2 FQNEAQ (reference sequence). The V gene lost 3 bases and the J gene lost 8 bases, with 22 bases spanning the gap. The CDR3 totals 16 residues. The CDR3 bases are TGTGCCAGCAGCTTCGGCGCAGGGGAGAGGACGAGCGGCTACACCTTC. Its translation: CASSFGAGERTSGYTF.

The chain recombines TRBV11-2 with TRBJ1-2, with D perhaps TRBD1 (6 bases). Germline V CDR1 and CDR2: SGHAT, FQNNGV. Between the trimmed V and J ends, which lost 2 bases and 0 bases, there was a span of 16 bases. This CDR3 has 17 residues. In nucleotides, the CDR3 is TGTGCCAGCAGCTTAATGGCGGGGGCAGCATCTAACTATGGCTACACCTTC. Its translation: CASSLMAGAASNYGYTF.